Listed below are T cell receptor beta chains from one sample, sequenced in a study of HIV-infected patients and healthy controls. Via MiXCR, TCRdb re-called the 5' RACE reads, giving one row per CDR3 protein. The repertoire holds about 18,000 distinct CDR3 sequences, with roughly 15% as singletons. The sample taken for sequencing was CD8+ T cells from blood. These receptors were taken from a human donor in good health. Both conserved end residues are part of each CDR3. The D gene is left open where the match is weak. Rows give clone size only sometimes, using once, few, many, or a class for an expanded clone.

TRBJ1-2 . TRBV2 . TGTGCCAGCAAGAGCGGAACTAACTATGGCTACACCTTC CASKSGTNYGYTF
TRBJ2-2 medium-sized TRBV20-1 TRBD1 TGCAGTGCTAGAGACCCTTGGACAGGCACCGACACCGGGGAGCTGTTTTTT CSARDPWTGTDTGELFF
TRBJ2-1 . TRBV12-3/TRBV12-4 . TGTGCCAGCAGTTTATTGGCAGGGGACTTTGAGCAGTTCTTC CASSLLAGDFEQFF
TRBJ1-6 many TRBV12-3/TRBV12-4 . TGTGCCAGCAGTCCTGTAGGTTCACCCCTCCACTTT CASSPVGSPLHF
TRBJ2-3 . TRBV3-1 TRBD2 TGTGCCAGCAGCCAGGGGACTAGCGGGACGGGGGAGTATTTT CASSQGTSGTGEYF
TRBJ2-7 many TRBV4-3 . TGCGCCAGCAGCCAAGATTTACGGCCCAAAGTCCAGTTCTACGAGCAGTACTTC CASSQDLRPKVQFYEQYF
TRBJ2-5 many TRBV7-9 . TGTGCCAGCAGCTTAGTAGGCTACCAAGAGACCCAGTACTTC CASSLVGYQETQYF
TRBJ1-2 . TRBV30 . TGTGCCTGGAGTGTAATCTATTCTACCGCGATTGTTTATGGCTACACCTTC CAWSVIYSTAIVYGYTF
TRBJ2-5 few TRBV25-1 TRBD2 TGTGCCAGCAGTGAATATTTGGCGGGGGGCGTGTACCAAGAGACCCAGTACTTC CASSEYLAGGVYQETQYF
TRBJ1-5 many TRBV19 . TGTGCCACCGCCTTAGGGCAGTATCAGCCCCAGCATTTT CATALGQYQPQHF
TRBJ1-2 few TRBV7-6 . TGTGCCAGCAGCTCAACAGGGAGTGATGGCTACACCTTC CASSSTGSDGYTF
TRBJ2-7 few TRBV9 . TGTGCCAGCAGCAGATCAGGGGACGAGCAGTACTTC CASSRSGDEQYF
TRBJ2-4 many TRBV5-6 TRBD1 TGTGCCAGCAGCTACGGGACAGGGAGTAGGTACTTC CASSYGTGSRYF
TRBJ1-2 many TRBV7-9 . TGTGCCAGCAGCGCGATTTCGTTTTCCCACTACACCTTC CASSAISFSHYTF
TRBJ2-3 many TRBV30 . TGTGCCTGGGGGACCGAGGGTGGAGAGCAGTATTTT CAWGTEGGEQYF
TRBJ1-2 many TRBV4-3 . TGCGCCAGCAGCCAAGAAAATGTGGGTCAGGATGGCTACACCTTC CASSQENVGQDGYTF
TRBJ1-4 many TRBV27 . TGTGCCAGCAGTTTATTGGGGGCGACTAATGAAAAACTGTTTTTT CASSLLGATNEKLFF
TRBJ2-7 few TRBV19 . TGTGCCAGTTGGCCTGGGCCGGGTGGCGAGCAGTACTTC CASWPGPGGEQYF
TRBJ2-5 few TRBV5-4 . TGTGCCAGCAGCTTGGGAGGTAGTGGCGGTCCCAAAGAGACCCAGTACTTC CASSLGGSGGPKETQYF
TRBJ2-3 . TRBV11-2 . TGTGCCAGCAGCATACCAGGGGATACGCAGTATTTT CASSIPGDTQYF
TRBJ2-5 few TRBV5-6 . TGTGCCAGCAGCTTGGAGGGCGGTTGGTACCAAGAGACCCAGTACTTC CASSLEGGWYQETQYF
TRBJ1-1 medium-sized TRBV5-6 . TGTGCCAGCAGCTTGGAGTGGGTATCCACTGAAGCTTTCTTT CASSLEWVSTEAFF
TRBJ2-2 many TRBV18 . TGTGCCAGCTCACCACGTGGTTATTTCGGGGAGCTGTTTTTT CASSPRGYFGELFF
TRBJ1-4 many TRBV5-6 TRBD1 TGTGCCAGCAGCCTTGCCTGGGACAGTGGTGAAAAACTGTTTTTT CASSLAWDSGEKLFF
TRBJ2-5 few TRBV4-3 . TGCGCCAGCAGCACCCGTGCTGGTAGCCTGGAAGAGACCCAGTACTTC CASSTRAGSLEETQYF
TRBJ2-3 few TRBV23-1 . TGCGCCAGCAGTCAATCGAGGTCAGGGCACACAGATACGCAGTATTTT CASSQSRSGHTDTQYF
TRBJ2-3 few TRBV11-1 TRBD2 TGTGCCAGCAGCTTAGAAGGCGGGGGTGGCACAGATACGCAGTATTTT CASSLEGGGGTDTQYF
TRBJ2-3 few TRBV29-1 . TGCAGCGTGGAACCCGCGACAGGAGTAGATACGCAGTATTTT CSVEPATGVDTQYF
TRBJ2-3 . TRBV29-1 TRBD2 TGCAGCGTTGAATATAGCGGGGTTAACACAGATACGCAGTATTTT CSVEYSGVNTDTQYF
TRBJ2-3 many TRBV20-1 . TGCAGTGCTAGAGATACGGAATACAGCACAGATACGCAGTATTTT CSARDTEYSTDTQYF
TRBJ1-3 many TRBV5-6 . TGTGCCAGCAGCTGGGGGAGTACCATATATTTT CASSWGSTIYF
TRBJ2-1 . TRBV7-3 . TGTGCCAGCAGCTTAACCCCTGGAGACAATGAGCAGTTCTTC CASSLTPGDNEQFF
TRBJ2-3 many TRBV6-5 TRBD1 TGTGCCAGCAGTTACCACAGGGGGGCAGATACGCAGTATTTT CASSYHRGADTQYF
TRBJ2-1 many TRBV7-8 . TGTGCCAGCAGCTTAGTTGAGGGGAGGTCCTACAATGAGCAGTTCTTC CASSLVEGRSYNEQFF
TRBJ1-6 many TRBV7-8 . TGTGCCAGCAGCTTAGACCCACCGGGGAATTCACCCCTCCACTTT CASSLDPPGNSPLHF
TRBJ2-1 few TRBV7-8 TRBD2 TGTGCCAGCAGCCGATTATCCGGGACGGACGGACCCCCTGGACTAGCGGGAGGGCCCCCAGGCCAGTTCTTC CASSRLSGTDGPPGLAGGPPGQFF
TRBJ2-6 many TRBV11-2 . TGTGCCAGCAGCTTGAGCTCTGGGGCCAACGTCCTGACTTTC CASSLSSGANVLTF
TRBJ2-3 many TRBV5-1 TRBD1 TGCGCCAGCAGAGTCGACAGGGCGGATACGCAGTATTTT CASRVDRADTQYF
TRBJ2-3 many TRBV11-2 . TGTGCCAGCAGCGTCCCGGGCACGCAGTATTTT CASSVPGTQYF
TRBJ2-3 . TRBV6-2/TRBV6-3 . TGTGCCAGCAGTTACGTGCTCTCCACAGATACGCAGTATTTT CASSYVLSTDTQYF
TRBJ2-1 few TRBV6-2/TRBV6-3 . TGTGCCAGCAGGTCTAGCTTTGACAATGAGCAGTTCTTC CASRSSFDNEQFF
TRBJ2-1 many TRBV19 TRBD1 TGTGCCAGCGGACAGGTAACTTCGGATGAGCAGTTCTTC CASGQVTSDEQFF
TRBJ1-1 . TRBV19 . TGTGCCAGTAGCCGCGTGGCCCAAATGAACACTGAAGCTTTCTTT CASSRVAQMNTEAFF
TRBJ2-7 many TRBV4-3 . TGCGCCAGCAGCCTTAGAAGTGGCAACGAGCAGTACTTC CASSLRSGNEQYF
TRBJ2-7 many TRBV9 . TGTGCCAGCAGCGTAGACCCTAGTCCCGGCTACGAGCAGTACTTC CASSVDPSPGYEQYF
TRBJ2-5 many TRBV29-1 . TGCAGTGCCTGTTGGGCTCAGGGACCGGAGACCCAGTACTTC CSACWAQGPETQYF
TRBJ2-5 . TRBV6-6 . TGTGCCAGCAGTTACGACGCCCAAGAGACCCAGTACTTC CASSYDAQETQYF
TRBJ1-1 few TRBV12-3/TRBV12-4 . TGTGCCAGCAGTGGGGGTGAGACTGAAGCTTTCTTT CASSGGETEAFF
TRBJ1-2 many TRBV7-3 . TGTGCCAGCAGCCCTGACGGTAACTATGGCTACACCTTC CASSPDGNYGYTF
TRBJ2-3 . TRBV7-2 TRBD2 TGTGCCAGCAGCCTCACTAGCGGGGGGGCCTCTAGCACAGATACGCAGTATTTT CASSLTSGGASSTDTQYF
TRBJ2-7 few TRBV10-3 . TGTGCCGTCGGGACAGAGCAGTACTTC CAVGTEQYF
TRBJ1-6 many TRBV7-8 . TGTGCCAGCAGCTTAGCAGGGCCTAAGCAATCACCCCTCCACTTT CASSLAGPKQSPLHF
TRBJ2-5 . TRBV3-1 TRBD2 TGTGCCAGCAGCCAAGATCGCACTAGCGGGCCACAAGAGACCCAGTACTTC CASSQDRTSGPQETQYF